The entry below gives a single T cell receptor beta chain sequence along with its context. Antigen unknown. Because the CDR3's place on the DNA is in doubt, the DNA is left out and the CDR3 is given as listed by TCRdb. Germline V gene data show CDR1 as LNHDA and CDR2 as SQIVND (reference sequence). Counting both end residues, the CDR3 totals 15 amino acids. The repertoire was sequenced with immunoSEQ multiplex PCR; TCRdb's copy has only in-frame clones and lacks some. Of fewer than 110,000 clones listed, 93% were seen once; the top ten hold 0.9% to 1.5%. The data stem from a study of graft-versus-host responses after intestinal transplantation. General study findings and limits: Across patients carrying graft-donor T cell macrochimerism, allografts held high graft-versus-host to host-versus-graft clonal ratios. GvH clones surfaced in recipient marrow, some emerging earlier in ileum or blood. Levels of circulating GvH clones at their peak were associated with early post-transplant HvG declines.

This sequence originates from a human donor who received an intestinal transplant. The rearrangement links TRBV19 to TRBJ1-6. Specimen: unstimulated CD8+ T cells sorted from spleen or lymph node cells, collected before intestinal transplant. CDR3: CASSISAPGFSPLHF.